This T cell receptor beta chain is drawn from a study of T cell responses to AZD1222 COVID-19 vaccine. Method: immunoSEQ multiplex PCR; TCRdb's copy keeps in-frame clones and lacks some. The sample records approximately 150,000 clones, about 92% being singletons. The CDR3 runs 14 residues. CDR1 is MNHEY, CDR2 SVGAGI, per germline. V was clipped by 2 bases and J by 0 bases, with 8 bases between them. Here the sequenced sample was peripheral blood, taken 28 days after the second AZD1222 dose. This rearrangement joins TRBV6-5 to TRBJ2-7; tentatively, D is TRBD2 (5 bases). The source of this sequence is an adult who received the AZD1222 COVID-19 vaccine. CDR3 nucleotides: TGTGCCAGCAGTTACGCCCGGGACTCCTACGAGCAGTACTTC. This gives the protein CASSYARDSYEQYF.